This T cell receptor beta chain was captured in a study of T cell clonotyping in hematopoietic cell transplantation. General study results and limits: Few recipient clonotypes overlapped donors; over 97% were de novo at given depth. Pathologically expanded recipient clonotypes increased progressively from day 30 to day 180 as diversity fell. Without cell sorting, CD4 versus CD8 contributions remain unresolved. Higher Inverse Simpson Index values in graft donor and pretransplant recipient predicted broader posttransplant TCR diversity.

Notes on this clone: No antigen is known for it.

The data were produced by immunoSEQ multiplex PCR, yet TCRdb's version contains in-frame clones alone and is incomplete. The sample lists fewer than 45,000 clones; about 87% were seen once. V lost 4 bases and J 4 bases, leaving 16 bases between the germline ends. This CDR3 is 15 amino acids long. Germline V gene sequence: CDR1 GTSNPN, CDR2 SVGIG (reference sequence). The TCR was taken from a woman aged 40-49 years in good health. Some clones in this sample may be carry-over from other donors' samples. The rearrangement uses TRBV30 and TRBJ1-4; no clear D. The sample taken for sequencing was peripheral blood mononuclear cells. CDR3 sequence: CAWTPIGNGNEKLFF. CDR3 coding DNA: TGTGCCTGGACTCCTATAGGCAATGGTAATGAAAAACTGTTTTTT.